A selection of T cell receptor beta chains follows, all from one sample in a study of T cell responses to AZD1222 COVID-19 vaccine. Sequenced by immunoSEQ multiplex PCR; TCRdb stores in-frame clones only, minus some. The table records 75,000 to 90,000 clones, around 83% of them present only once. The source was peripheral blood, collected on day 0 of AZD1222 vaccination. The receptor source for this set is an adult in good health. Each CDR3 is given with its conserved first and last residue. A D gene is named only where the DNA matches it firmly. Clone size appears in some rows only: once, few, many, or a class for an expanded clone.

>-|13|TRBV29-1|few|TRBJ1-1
CSVEGQQNTEAFF
TGCAGCGTTGAAGGTCAGCAGAACACTGAAGCTTTCTTT
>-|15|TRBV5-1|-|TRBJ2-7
CASSSDDGLGYEQYF
TGCGCCAGCAGCTCCGATGACGGCCTTGGGTACGAGCAGTACTTC
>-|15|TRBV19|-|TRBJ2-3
CASSMLGGSTDTQYF
TGTGCCAGTAGTATGTTGGGGGGAAGCACAGATACGCAGTATTTT
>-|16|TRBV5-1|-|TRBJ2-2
CASSLGPNQHTGELFF
TGCGCCAGCAGCTTGGGGCCTAACCAACACACCGGGGAGCTGTTTTTT
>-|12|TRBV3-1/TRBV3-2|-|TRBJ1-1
CASSLLSTEAFF
TGTGCCAGCAGCCTTCTTTCCACTGAAGCTTTCTTT
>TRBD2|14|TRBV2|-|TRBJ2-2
CASSTLLASGELFF
TGTGCCAGCAGTACATTACTAGCGTCCGGGGAGCTGTTTTTT
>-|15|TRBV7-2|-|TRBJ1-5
CASSLRGVGNQPQHF
TGTGCCAGCAGCCTAAGGGGTGTAGGGAATCAGCCCCAGCATTTT
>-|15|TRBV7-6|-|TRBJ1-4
CASSLEGGAYEKLFF
TGTGCCAGCAGCTTAGAGGGGGGCGCATATGAAAAACTGTTTTTT
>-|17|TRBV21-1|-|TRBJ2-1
CASSKPSPGLAGNEQFF
TGTGCCAGCAGCAAACCGAGTCCGGGACTAGCGGGGAATGAGCAGTTCTTC
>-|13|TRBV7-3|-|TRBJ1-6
CASSRDINSPLHF
TGTGCCAGCAGCCGGGACATCAATTCACCCCTCCACTTT
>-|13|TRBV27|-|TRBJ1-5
CASKGGASQPQHF
TGTGCCAGCAAAGGGGGGGCGAGTCAGCCCCAGCATTTT
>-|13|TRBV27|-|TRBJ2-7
CASSLGSNYEQYF
TGTGCCAGCAGTTTAGGATCGAACTACGAGCAGTACTTC
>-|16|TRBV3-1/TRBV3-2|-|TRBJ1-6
CASSHGGALGNSPLHF
TGTGCCAGCAGCCATGGGGGGGCCCTCGGGAATTCACCCCTCCACTTT
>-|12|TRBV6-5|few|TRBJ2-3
CASSSSSDTQYF
TGTGCCAGCAGTTCTTCCTCAGATACGCAGTATTTT
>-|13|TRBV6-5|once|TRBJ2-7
CASSPFTYHEQYF
TGTGCCAGCAGTCCGTTCACGTACCACGAGCAGTACTTC
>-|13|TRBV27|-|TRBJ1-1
CASSLNSETEAFF
TGTGCCAGCAGTTTGAATTCGGAGACTGAAGCTTTCTTT
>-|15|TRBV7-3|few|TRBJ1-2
CASSLYAGTRYGYTF
TGTGCCAGCAGCTTATACGCAGGGACGAGATATGGCTACACCTTC